The 27 T cell receptor beta chains below come from one sample, sequenced in a study of CD8+ T cells in alopecia areata. Treatment: oral pan-JAK inhibitor, 5-10 mg twice daily. TCR sequencing used cDNA made by reverse transcription of extracted RNA. The data were produced by immunoSEQ multiplex PCR, yet TCRdb's version contains in-frame clones alone and is incomplete. The table lists roughly 73,000 clones, approximately 28% of them singletons. The material sequenced was CD8+ T cells sorted from blood, taken at week 4, from a patient treated with tofacitinib. These receptors were taken from a human donor with alopecia areata.

This clone occurred a few times. V and J are TRBV14 and TRBJ2-1; 7 nucleotides align to TRBD2. Germline V gene data show CDR1 as SGHDN and CDR2 as FVKESK. J lost 7 bases, V lost 8 bases, and 5 bases had no gene match. The CDR3 length is 12 residues. CDR3 coding DNA: TGTGCCAGCCAGTTCGGGGGGAATGAGCAGTTCTTC. Amino acids: CASQFGGNEQFF. Variable domain in full (rest from reference TRBV14 and TRBJ2-1): EAGVTQFPSHSVIEKGQTVTLRCDPISGHDNLYWYRRVMGKEIKFLLHFVKESKQDESGMPNNRFLAERTGGTYSTLKVQPAELEDSGVYFCASQFGGNEQFFGPGTRLTVL.

The chain carries TRBV2 and TRBJ2-7; 7 nucleotides agree with TRBD2. V lost 10 bases to trimming and J lost 2 bases; unmatched junction nucleotides: 8. CDR1 and CDR2 (germline): SNHLY, FYNNEI. This CDR3 spans 13 amino acids. CDR3 loop: CAIRTSIAYEQYF. CDR3 sequence (DNA): TGTGCCATCAGGACTAGTATTGCCTACGAGCAGTACTTC.

The genes are TRBV7-9 and TRBJ2-1; 9 positions match TRBD1. The CDR3 loop spans 14 amino acids. CDR1 and CDR2 (germline): SEHNR, FQNEAQ (reference sequence). The V and J ends lost 10 bases and 7 bases, in that order; junction bases with no gene match: 11. The CDR3 here is CAIPRQGGRNEQFF. The DNA for the CDR3 is TGTGCCATCCCTAGACAGGGGGGGAGGAATGAGCAGTTCTTC.

This clone was observed a few times. The CDR3 loop is CSTRTGLSYEQYF. The DNA for the CDR3 is TGCAGCACCAGGACAGGTTTATCCTACGAGCAGTACTTC. The chain uses TRBV29-1 and TRBJ2-7, with 7 positions matching TRBD1. The CDR3 loop spans 13 amino acids. V was pared by 8 bases and J by 1 base, with 8 bases of the junction left unmatched. Germline values: CDR1 SQVTM, CDR2 ANQGSEA.

This clone was seen a handful of times. The chain couples TRBV19 to TRBJ2-2; D remains unclear. The CDR3 has 11 residues. Trimming pared 10 bases from V and 6 bases from J, leaving 9 bases between. Germline V CDR1 and CDR2: LNHDA, SQIVND (reference sequence). The CDR3 coding sequence is TGTGCCACCCCCTCCCCCGGGGAGCTGTTTTTT. Protein: CATPSPGELFF.

The chain has TRBV7-9 and TRBJ1-1; D gene ambiguous. The CDR3 covers 16 residues. Germline CDR1 and CDR2: SEHNR and FQNEAQ (reference sequence). V gave up 7 bases and J gave up 0 bases, with 18 bases separating them. This CDR3 reads CASTPIRSIMNTEAFF. The DNA of the CDR3 is TGTGCCAGCACCCCTATACGTTCCATTATGAACACTGAAGCTTTCTTT.

This clone was seen a handful of times. The rearrangement uses TRBV25-1 and TRBJ2-7; no firm D call. V gave up 2 bases and J gave up 0 bases, with 5 bases separating them. From germline, CDR1 is MGHDK and CDR2 SYGVNS. The CDR3 loop spans 13 amino acids. Here the CDR3 DNA reads TGTGCCAGCAGTGAAGGAAACTCCTACGAGCAGTACTTC. Amino acid sequence: CASSEGNSYEQYF.

The genes are TRBV10-2 and TRBJ2-7; 10 bases align to TRBD2. Trimming at V came to 3 bases and at J to 7 bases, leaving 6 bases not matched to a gene. CDR3 size: 14 residues. Germline lookup yields CDR1 WSHSY and CDR2 SAAADI. CDR3 nucleotides: TGCGCCAGCAGTGACCCAGCGGGAGGGCGGGAGCAGTACTTC. This translates into CASSDPAGGREQYF.

The chain couples TRBV14 to TRBJ2-7; 8 bases agree with TRBD1. The germline V gene encodes CDR1 SGHDN and CDR2 FVKESK. The ends lost 7 bases at V and 5 bases at J; junction bases unmatched: 10. The CDR3 loop spans 14 amino acids. The CDR3 reads CASMETGVPHEQYF. The DNA for the CDR3 is TGTGCCAGCATGGAGACAGGGGTCCCCCACGAGCAGTACTTC. Complete variable domain (other parts from reference TRBV14 and TRBJ2-7): EAGVTQFPSHSVIEKGQTVTLRCDPISGHDNLYWYRRVMGKEIKFLLHFVKESKQDESGMPNNRFLAERTGGTYSTLKVQPAELEDSGVYFCASMETGVPHEQYFGPGTRLTVT.

This rearrangement joins TRBV6-1 to TRBJ2-1; TRBD2 is a possible D gene (5 bases). Germline V gene sequence: CDR1 MNHNS, CDR2 SASEGT. The CDR3 extends over 14 amino acids. Deletions cut 8 bases from V and 4 bases from J, with 15 bases between. CDR3 in amino acids: CASSAEDSYNEQFF. Here the CDR3 DNA reads TGTGCCAGCTCAGCGGAAGACTCGTACAATGAGCAGTTCTTC.

The chain carries TRBV6-5 and TRBJ1-5, with TRBD1 as a possible D gene (5 bases). Germline assignment: CDR1 MNHEY and CDR2 SVGAGI. This CDR3 spans 16 amino acids. Trimming shortened V by 0 bases and J by 3 bases, and 12 bases separated the two germline ends. The CDR3 nucleotides are TGTGCCAGCAGTTACTCGCCGCGGGGGATCAATCAGCCCCAGCATTTT. Translated: CASSYSPRGINQPQHF.

This clone occurred a few times. The chain links TRBV29-1 to TRBJ2-7; 8 bases match TRBD1. The CDR3 sequence is 14 residues long. Germline V gives CDR1 SQVTM, CDR2 ANQGSEA. V was clipped by 6 bases and J by 3 bases; unmatched bases: 10. The DNA of the CDR3 is TGCAGCGTACTATTAGGACAGGGAGGCTACGAGCAGTACTTC. Its translation: CSVLLGQGGYEQYF.

The V call is TRBV9, the J call TRBJ1-2; D is possibly TRBD1 (5 bases). Trimming removed 1 base at V and 0 bases at J, with 10 bases between. This CDR3 contains 15 residues. Germline V lookup: CDR1 SGDLS, CDR2 YYNGEE. The CDR3 reads CASSVRDVANYGYTF. CDR3 bases: TGTGCCAGCAGCGTAAGGGACGTTGCTAACTATGGCTACACCTTC. Complete variable domain (other parts from reference TRBV9 and TRBJ1-2): DSGVTQTPKHLITATGQRVTLRCSPRSGDLSVYWYQQSLDQGLQFLIQYYNGEERAKGNILERFSAQQFPDLHSELNLSSLELGDSALYFCASSVRDVANYGYTFGSGTRLTVV.

This sequence joins TRBV4-3 and TRBJ2-7; D is unresolved. Germline loops: CDR1 LGHNA, CDR2 YSLEER. The germline V and J ends were trimmed by 0 bases and 2 bases, with 5 bases remaining between them. The CDR3 consists of 13 residues. DNA for the CDR3: TGCGCCAGCAGCCAAGACAGGACCTACGAGCAGTACTTC. This encodes CASSQDRTYEQYF.

The DNA for the CDR3 is TGCAGCGTTGAACTTCGGACAGACGGGGAGCAGTACTTC. Protein sequence: CSVELRTDGEQYF. The chain combines TRBV29-1 with TRBJ2-7, with a tentative D call TRBD1 (6 bases). This CDR3 has 13 amino acids. Trimming took off 2 bases at V and 7 bases at J, with 15 bases between the two ends. The germline gives CDR1 SQVTM, CDR2 ANQGSEA.

This clone was counted many times. The chain couples TRBV7-2 to TRBJ2-3; the match to TRBD2 covers 9 bases. Trimming took 2 bases from V and 7 from J; bases not matched to a gene: 4. This CDR3 has 14 residues. Germline V gives CDR1 SGHTA, CDR2 FQGNSA. CDR3 loop: CASSLSSGVYTQYF. The DNA for the CDR3 is TGTGCCAGCAGCTTATCTAGCGGGGTATATACGCAGTATTTT.

This clone was seen more than once but under ten times. The genes are TRBV27 and TRBJ1-1, with D possibly being TRBD1 (6 bases). The V gene's germline CDR1 is MNHEY and CDR2 SMNVEV (reference sequence). CDR3 length: 15 amino acids. Between the trimmed V and J ends, which lost 4 bases and 1 base, there was a span of 13 bases. The CDR3 here is CASSSPRGGNTEAFF. CDR3 nucleotides: TGTGCCAGCAGTTCCCCCAGGGGCGGGAACACTGAAGCTTTCTTT.

The gene calls are TRBV27 and TRBJ2-7; 8 nucleotides align to TRBD2. CDR1 is MNHEY, CDR2 SMNVEV, per germline (reference sequence). The J segment lost 7 bases and the V segment lost 4 bases, leaving 18 bases of the junction unmatched. The CDR3 spans 17 residues. For the CDR3, the DNA is TGTGCCAGCAGTTACAATACCAGGAGCGGGAGTCGTTTGGAGCAGTACTTC. Encoded protein: CASSYNTRSGSRLEQYF.

V is TRBV29-1 and J is TRBJ2-7; 10 bases fit TRBD1. This CDR3 is 14 amino acids long. Germline V gene lookup returns CDR1 SQVTM and CDR2 ANQGSEA. Trimming at V came to 6 bases and at J to 0 bases, leaving 5 bases not matched to a gene. In DNA, the CDR3 is TGCAGCGTGGGGGGACAGGGGAGCTCCTACGAGCAGTACTTC. Translation gives CSVGGQGSSYEQYF.

This clone was found once. The chain employs TRBV5-6 and TRBJ1-1; TRBD1 matches 8 bases. The CDR3 has 14 residues. In germline, CDR1 is SGHDT, CDR2 YYEEEE. Trimming took 3 bases from V and 4 from J; bases not matched to a gene: 5. CDR3 amino acids: CASSSDRGGTEAFF. The CDR3 nucleotides are TGTGCCAGCAGCTCCGACAGGGGAGGCACTGAAGCTTTCTTT. Supplemented by reference TRBV5-6 and TRBJ1-1, the full variable domain reads DAGVTQSPTHLIKTRGQQVTLRCSPKSGHDTVSWYQQALGQGPQFIFQYYEEEERQRGNFPDRFSGHQFPNYSSELNVNALLLGDSALYLCASSSDRGGTEAFFGQGTRLTVV.

This chain uses TRBV7-9 with TRBJ2-3, with 7 bases matching TRBD1. CDR3 length: 15 amino acids. J was trimmed by 0 bases and V by 8 bases; bases with no gene match: 8. Looked up from germline, CDR1 is SEHNR and CDR2 is FQNEAQ (reference sequence). The CDR3 here is CASDRTGSSTDTQYF. CDR3 bases: TGTGCCAGCGACAGGACAGGAAGCAGCACAGATACGCAGTATTTT. The complete variable domain, with remaining parts taken from reference TRBV7-9 and TRBJ2-3, reads DTGVSQNPRHKITKRGQNVTFRCDPISEHNRLYWYRQTLGQGPEFLTYFQNEAQLEKSRLLSDRFSAERPKGSFSTLEIQRTEQGDSAMYLCASDRTGSSTDTQYFGPGTRLTVL.

This clone came up a few times. V and J are TRBV5-1 and TRBJ2-7; D uncertain. Per germline, CDR1 SGHRS and CDR2 YFSETQ. With 2 bases removed from V and 3 bases from J, the gap between germline ends came to 3 bases. The CDR3 is 11 residues long. The CDR3 here is CASSFGYEQYF. CDR3 nucleotide sequence: TGCGCCAGCAGCTTTGGCTACGAGCAGTACTTC.

This chain uses TRBV19 with TRBJ2-7; maybe TRBD2 (5 bases). Germline V gives CDR1 LNHDA, CDR2 SQIVND (reference sequence). The V gene lost 9 bases and the J gene lost 3 bases, with 12 bases spanning the gap. This CDR3 is built from 12 residues. The CDR3 nucleotides read TGTGCCAGCCCCTACGGGAACTACGAGCAGTACTTC. This translates into CASPYGNYEQYF. The full variable domain, its missing parts supplied by reference TRBV19 and TRBJ2-7, is DGGITQSPKYLFRKEGQNVTLSCEQNLNHDAMYWYRQDPGQGLRLIYYSQIVNDFQKGDIAEGYSVSREKKESFPLTVTSAQKNPTAFYLCASPYGNYEQYFGPGTRLTVT.

The rearrangement uses TRBV5-1 and TRBJ2-1, with D hard to call. V was shortened by 5 bases and J by 8 bases, with 20 bases between the two germline ends. Germline V gene sequence: CDR1 SGHRS, CDR2 YFSETQ. This CDR3 spans 15 amino acids. CDR3 region: CASRPYPAIVDEQFF. For the CDR3, the DNA is TGCGCCAGCAGACCATATCCGGCGATAGTCGATGAGCAGTTCTTC.

This chain links TRBV7-6 with TRBJ1-2; TRBD1 matches 7 bases. The V and J ends lost 5 bases and 4 bases, in that order; junction bases with no gene match: 10. The CDR3 consists of 15 residues. Germline CDR1 reads SGHVS; CDR2 reads FNYEAQ. The CDR3 DNA reads as TGTGCCAGCAGCCCACCGAGACAGGGAGTCTATGGCTACACCTTC. It translates to CASSPPRQGVYGYTF.

The chain recombines TRBV30 with TRBJ2-3, with unresolved D. The CDR3 covers 11 residues. V lost 4 bases and J lost 4, with 6 bases in between. Germline V gene lookup returns CDR1 GTSNPN and CDR2 SVGIG (reference sequence). The CDR3 region is CAWTLADTQYF. Written as DNA, the CDR3 is TGTGCCTGGACATTAGCAGATACGCAGTATTTT.

The V and J genes are TRBV7-2 and TRBJ2-2, with 7 bases that match TRBD2. The CDR3 is 12 residues long. Per the germline V gene, CDR1 is SGHTA and CDR2 is FQGNSA. V was clipped by 3 bases and J by 17 bases; unmatched bases: 9. DNA for the CDR3: TGTGCCAGCAGCTTGACTAGCCGGGCGGACTTTTTT. Its translation: CASSLTSRADFF.